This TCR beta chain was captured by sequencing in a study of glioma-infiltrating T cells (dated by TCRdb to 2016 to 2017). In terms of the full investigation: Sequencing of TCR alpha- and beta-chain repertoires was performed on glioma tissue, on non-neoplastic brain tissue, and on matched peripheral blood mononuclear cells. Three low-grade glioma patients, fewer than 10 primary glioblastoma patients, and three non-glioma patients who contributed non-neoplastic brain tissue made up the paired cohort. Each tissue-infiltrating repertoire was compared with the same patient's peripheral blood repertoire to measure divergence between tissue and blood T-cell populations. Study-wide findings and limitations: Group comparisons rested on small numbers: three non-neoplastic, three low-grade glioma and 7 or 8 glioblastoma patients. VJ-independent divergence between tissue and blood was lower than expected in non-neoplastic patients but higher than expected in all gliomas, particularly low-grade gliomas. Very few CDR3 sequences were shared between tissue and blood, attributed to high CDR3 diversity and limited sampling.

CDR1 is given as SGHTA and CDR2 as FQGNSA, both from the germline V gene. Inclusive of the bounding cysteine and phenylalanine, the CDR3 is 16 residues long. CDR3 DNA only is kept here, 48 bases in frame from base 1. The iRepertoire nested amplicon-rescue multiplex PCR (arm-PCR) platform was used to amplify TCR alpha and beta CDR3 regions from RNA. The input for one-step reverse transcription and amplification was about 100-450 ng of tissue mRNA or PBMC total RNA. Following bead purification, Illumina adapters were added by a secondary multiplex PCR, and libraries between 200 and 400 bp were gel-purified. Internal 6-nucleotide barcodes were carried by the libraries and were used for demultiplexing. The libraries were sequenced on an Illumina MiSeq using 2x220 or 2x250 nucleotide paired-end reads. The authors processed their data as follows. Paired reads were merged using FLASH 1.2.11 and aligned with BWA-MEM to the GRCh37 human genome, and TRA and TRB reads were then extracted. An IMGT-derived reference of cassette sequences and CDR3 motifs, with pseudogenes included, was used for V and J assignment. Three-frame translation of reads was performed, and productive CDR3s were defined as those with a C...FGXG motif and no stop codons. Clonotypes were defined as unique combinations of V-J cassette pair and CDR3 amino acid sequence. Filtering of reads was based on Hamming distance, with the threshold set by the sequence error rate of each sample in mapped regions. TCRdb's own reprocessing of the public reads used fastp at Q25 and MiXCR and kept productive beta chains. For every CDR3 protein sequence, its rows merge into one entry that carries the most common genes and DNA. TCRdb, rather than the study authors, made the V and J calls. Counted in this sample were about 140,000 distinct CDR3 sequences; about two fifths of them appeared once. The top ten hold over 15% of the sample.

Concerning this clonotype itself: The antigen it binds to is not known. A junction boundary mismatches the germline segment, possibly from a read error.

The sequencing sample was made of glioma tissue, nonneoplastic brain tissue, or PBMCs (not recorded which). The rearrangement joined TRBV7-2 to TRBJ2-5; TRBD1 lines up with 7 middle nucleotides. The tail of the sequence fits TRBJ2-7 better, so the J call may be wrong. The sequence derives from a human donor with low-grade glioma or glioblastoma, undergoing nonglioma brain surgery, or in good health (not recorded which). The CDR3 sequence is CASSLEVRDSSYEQYF. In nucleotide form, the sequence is TGTGCCAGCAGTTTAGAGGTTCGGGACAGCTCCTACGAGCAGTACTTC.